One sample yielded the 9 T cell receptor beta chains listed below, sequenced in a study of blood T cells in healthy people across ages. Together with a sample-barcoded 5' primer, a J-beta primer mix was included in a second PCR lasting about 6 to 11 cycles. TCRdb recomputed calls from the 5' RACE reads with MiXCR, one row per CDR3 protein. The sample consists of 600,000 to 850,000 distinct CDR3 sequences, roughly 25% of them appearing once. The same data also contributed to another study, on T cells of mothers and their children.

Sequencing was carried out using blood. The source of these receptors is a boy between 5 and 17 years old in good health.

In regard to this clonotype: The junction does not match germline at one end; this may be a read error. V usage is TRBV10-3 and J usage is TRBJ1-1; no definite D call. The V gene's germline CDR1 is ENHRY and CDR2 SYGVKD. The CDR3 covers 15 residues. CDR3 DNA: TGTGCCATCAGTGGGTCGGGAACAGCTAACACTGAAGCCTTCTTT. Translating gives CAISGSGTANTEAFF.

This chain links TRBV5-1 with TRBJ1-1; 8 nucleotides align to TRBD1. Germline CDR1 SGHRS, CDR2 YFSETQ. This CDR3 comprises 15 residues. V shed 4 bases and J 4 bases; nucleotides not matched to a gene: 9. DNA of the CDR3: TGCGCCAGCAGCGTGTCAAACAGGGGGAGCACTGAAGCTTTCTTT. It codes for CASSVSNRGSTEAFF.

This chain uses TRBV27 with TRBJ1-2; the match to TRBD1 covers 7 bases. This CDR3 is 15 amino acids long. V shed 6 bases, J shed 4 bases, and the junction held 11 bases outside the gene matches. Germline V lookup: CDR1 MNHEY, CDR2 SMNVEV (reference sequence). CDR3 in amino acids: CASSRGPGQSYGYTF. CDR3 bases: TGTGCCAGCAGCCGGGGACCGGGACAGTCCTATGGCTACACCTTC.

This chain links TRBV6-2 or TRBV6-3 with TRBJ1-1, with D tentatively TRBD1 (5 bases). The CDR3 sequence is 13 residues long. The germline V gene has CDR1 MNHEY and CDR2 SVGEGT. The V and J ends lost 8 bases and 0 bases respectively, with 10 bases between them. CDR3 nucleotide sequence: TGTGCCAGCCTGGGACTCCTGAACACTGAAGCTTTCTTT. It specifies CASLGLLNTEAFF.

This clonotype was detected a few times. The CDR3 nucleotides read TGTGCCAGCAGCCAAGATACTGAAGAGACCCAGTACTTC. Protein: CASSQDTEETQYF. The V and J genes are TRBV3-1 and TRBJ2-5; the D is unclear. V dropped 0 bases and J dropped 3 bases, with 5 bases sitting between them. Germline loops: CDR1 LGHDT, CDR2 YNNKEL (reference sequence). This CDR3 region has 13 residues.

This rearrangement joins TRBV27 to TRBJ2-5, with a possible D match to TRBD1 (6 bases). Germline lookup yields CDR1 MNHEY and CDR2 SMNVEV (reference sequence). CDR3 length: 18 amino acids. V lost 5 bases and J lost 4, with 26 bases in between. CDR3 sequence reads: CASSPLTWTGTPLETQYF. The DNA for the CDR3 is TGTGCCAGCAGTCCGCTTACGTGGACCGGGACACCACTAGAGACCCAGTACTTC.

This clonotype was seen only a few times. This chain uses TRBV7-9 with TRBJ2-7; 7 nucleotides match TRBD1. The V segment lost 6 bases and the J segment 6 bases; nucleotides outside the gene matches: 5. The CDR3 length is 12 residues. Germline assignment: CDR1 SEHNR and CDR2 FQNEAQ (reference sequence). The CDR3 here is CASRQGSSEQYF. Here the CDR3 DNA reads TGTGCCAGCAGACAGGGGTCGTCCGAGCAGTACTTC.

The V call is TRBV6-2 or TRBV6-3, the J call TRBJ2-7; 7 bases align to TRBD1. The germline V gene has CDR1 MNHEY and CDR2 SVGEGT. There are 16 residues in the CDR3. With V trimmed by 2 bases and J by 2 bases, 9 bases remained unmatched. In DNA form, the CDR3 reads TGTGCCAGCAGTTACGGCACAGGGGCGCAGCCCTACGAGCAGTACTTC. Protein: CASSYGTGAQPYEQYF.

This clonotype was counted only a few times. The rearrangement uses TRBV6-2 or TRBV6-3 and TRBJ2-3; D is possibly TRBD1 (6 bases). The V and J ends lost 2 bases and 0 bases respectively, with 12 bases between them. The CDR3 runs to 16 residues. Germline V lookup: CDR1 MNHEY, CDR2 SVGEGT. The CDR3 is CASSYRTVSSTDTQYF. DNA for the CDR3: TGTGCCAGCAGTTACAGGACAGTTTCTAGCACAGATACGCAGTATTTT.